Listed here are 25 T cell receptor beta chains from one sample, sequenced in a study of T cells in Graves' hyperthyroidism and ophthalmopathy. The source material, RNA transcripts, was used to amplify TCR beta CDR3 regions. HTBI primers drove first-round RT-PCR of the TCR CDR3. TCRdb independently ran MiXCR on the multiplex PCR reads; one entry per CDR3 protein. The sample holds hundreds of thousands of distinct CDR3 sequences, roughly a sixth seen once. The sample comprised blood. These TCRs come from a woman between 18 and 29 years old with Graves' hyperthyroidism.

This clonotype appeared a few times. A read error may explain this, as a much larger clone is one base away. The chain uses TRBV18 and TRBJ1-5, with a possible D match to TRBD1 (5 bases). CDR3 length: 15 amino acids. The V gene's germline CDR1 is KGHSH and CDR2 LQKENI. CDR3 coding DNA: TGTGCCAGCTCACCTGAACTCGGGACCAATCAGCCCCGGCATTTT. Translation gives CASSPELGTNQPRHF.

This clonotype was recorded many times. The chain carries TRBV2 and TRBJ2-5; D remains ambiguous. The CDR3 is 12 amino acids. V was clipped by 7 bases and J by 5 bases, with 11 bases between them. CDR1 and CDR2 (germline): SNHLY, FYNNEI. CDR3 amino acids: CASTTRRETQYF. The CDR3 nucleotides read TGTGCCAGCACGACAAGAAGGGAGACCCAGTACTTC.

The V gene is TRBV24-1, the J gene TRBJ2-1; the match to TRBD2 covers 7 bases. With 0 bases clipped from V and 6 bases from J, the junction kept 1 base outside the gene matches. Germline lookup yields CDR1 KGHDR and CDR2 SFDVKD. The CDR3 consists of 14 residues. CDR3 residues: CATSDLPGGNEQFF. In nucleotides, the CDR3 is TGTGCCACCAGTGATTTGCCGGGGGGCAATGAGCAGTTCTTC.

This clonotype was seen ten or more times. The V and J genes are TRBV20-1 and TRBJ2-7, with 8 bases identical to TRBD1. The CDR3 runs to 14 residues. The J segment lost 5 bases and the V segment lost 2 bases, leaving 8 bases of the junction unmatched. CDR1 and CDR2 from the germline V gene are DFQATT and SNEGSKA (reference sequence). CDR3 nucleotides: TGCAGTGCTAGATACCAGGGGGCGCAGGACGAGCAGTACTTC. It encodes CSARYQGAQDEQYF.

This chain joins TRBV11-2 and TRBJ1-2, with 8 bases fitting TRBD1. Germline CDR1 SGHAT, CDR2 FQNNGV. The ends lost 5 bases at V and 4 bases at J; junction bases unmatched: 9. The CDR3 covers 15 residues. The CDR3 bases are TGTGCCAGCAGCCCCCGGGACAGGCAGCGCTATGGCTACACCTTC. The encoded protein is CASSPRDRQRYGYTF.

In this sample, this clonotype turned up many times. The CDR3 loop is CASSLGLRNLGTNYGYTF. In DNA form, the CDR3 reads TGTGCCAGCAGCTTAGGTTTGAGGAACCTGGGAACGAACTATGGCTACACCTTC. The chain uses TRBV7-9 and TRBJ1-2; D unclear. Germline values: CDR1 SEHNR, CDR2 FQNEAQ (reference sequence). Trimming took 1 base from V and 2 from J, leaving 20 bases between them. This CDR3 is built from 18 residues.

Only a few counts were recorded for this clonotype. The chain recombines TRBV20-1 with TRBJ1-5; 11 bases agree with TRBD1. The V and J ends lost 6 bases and 2 bases, in that order; junction bases with no gene match: 3. There are 14 residues in the CDR3. The germline V gene encodes CDR1 DFQATT and CDR2 SNEGSKA (reference sequence). The chain's CDR3 is CSARGQGGNQPQHF. CDR3 sequence (DNA): TGCAGTGCAAGGGGACAGGGGGGCAATCAGCCCCAGCATTTT.

This clonotype has just a few counts. One end of the junction does not line up with germline, which may come from a read error. V gene TRBV12-3 or TRBV12-4 combines with J gene TRBJ1-2; TRBD1 aligns across 7 bases. This CDR3 spans 12 amino acids. The CDR3 is CACSLGQYGYTF. The CDR3 DNA reads TGTGCCTGCAGTTTGGGACAGTATGGCTACACCTTC.

The chain is built from TRBV2 and TRBJ2-1; the D is unclear. Trimming cost V 8 bases and J 1 base, with 15 bases left between them. Germline CDR1 SNHLY, CDR2 FYNNEI. The CDR3 loop spans 15 amino acids. The CDR3 reads CASALEDSSYNEQFF. CDR3 coding DNA: TGTGCCAGCGCCCTAGAGGATTCATCCTACAATGAGCAGTTCTTC.

The chain has TRBV29-1 and TRBJ2-5; 8 bases match TRBD2. With V trimmed by 5 bases and J by 4 bases, 9 bases remained unmatched. The V gene's germline CDR1 is SQVTM and CDR2 ANQGSEA. CDR3 size: 14 residues. CDR3 in amino acids: CSVKGGRGGETQYF. Here the CDR3 DNA reads TGCAGCGTTAAGGGGGGCCGGGGGGGAGAGACCCAGTACTTC.

This clonotype was found many times. The chain links TRBV12-3 or TRBV12-4 to TRBJ2-1; D uncertain. This CDR3 has 13 amino acids. Trimming cost V 5 bases and J 10 bases, with 15 bases left between them. This CDR3 is CASSLAGVGEQFF. The CDR3 coding sequence is TGTGCCAGCAGTCTTGCTGGGGTGGGGGAGCAGTTCTTC.

There are a few counts of this clonotype. V is TRBV5-1 and J is TRBJ2-3; TRBD1 might be the D (5 bases). CDR1 and CDR2 from the germline V gene are SGHRS and YFSETQ. V was shortened by 3 bases and J by 3 bases, with 11 bases between the two germline ends. The CDR3 has 14 amino acids. The CDR3 coding sequence is TGCGCCAGCAGCTCCCAGGGTAGAACAGATACGCAGTATTTT. Protein product: CASSSQGRTDTQYF.

A remark on this clonotype: This clone may be a read error of a much larger clone one base away. The rearrangement joins TRBV20-1 to TRBJ1-2; tentatively, D is TRBD1 (5 bases). The CDR3 is made up of 13 amino acids. Trimming cost V 5 bases and J 2 bases, with 12 bases left between them. The V gene's germline CDR1 is DFQATT and CDR2 SNEGSKA (reference sequence). CDR3 DNA sequence: TGCAGTGCTCTAGACAGCGTGAACTATGGCTACACCTTC. This sequence encodes CSALDSVNYGYTF.

The J gene is TRBJ2-7, the V gene TRBV20-1, with D perhaps TRBD1 (6 bases). Germline V CDR1 and CDR2: DFQATT, SNEGSKA (reference sequence). The CDR3 sequence is 13 residues long. With 5 bases removed from V and 0 bases from J, the gap between germline ends came to 11 bases. The CDR3 sequence: CSAPGQRSYEQYF. CDR3 in DNA: TGCAGTGCTCCCGGACAGCGCTCCTACGAGCAGTACTTC.

The chain joins TRBV6-2 or TRBV6-3 to TRBJ2-1; no definite D call. Trimming cost V 7 bases and J 7 bases, with 8 bases left between them. The germline V gene encodes CDR1 MNHEY and CDR2 SVGEGT. The CDR3 covers 11 residues. In DNA form, the CDR3 reads TGTGCCAGCAAAATGGTGAATGAGCAGTTCTTC. Encoded protein: CASKMVNEQFF.

This clonotype was seen at least ten times. The J gene is TRBJ2-3, the V gene TRBV7-2; D unresolved. V lost 1 base and J lost 0, with 8 bases in between. This CDR3 is built from 15 residues. Per the germline V gene, CDR1 is SGHTA and CDR2 is FQGNSA. The CDR3 nucleotides are TGTGCCAGCAGCTTAGTCCCAACTAGCACAGATACGCAGTATTTT. Amino acid sequence: CASSLVPTSTDTQYF.

This clonotype was seen repeatedly, ten times or more. The V and J genes are TRBV6-5 and TRBJ2-5; D uncertain. CDR3 size: 14 residues. The germline V gene encodes CDR1 MNHEY and CDR2 SVGAGI. Trimming took 0 bases from V and 4 from J, leaving 9 bases between them. CDR3 nucleotides: TGTGCCAGCAGTTACTCGTTTATTGGAGAGACCCAGTACTTC. Translation: CASSYSFIGETQYF.

In this sample, this clonotype turned up a few times. The genes are TRBV19 and TRBJ1-1; 11 bases fit TRBD1. The CDR3 is made up of 17 amino acids. Germline V gene sequence: CDR1 LNHDA, CDR2 SQIVND (reference sequence). V shed 7 bases, J shed 4 bases, and the junction held 14 bases outside the gene matches. The CDR3: CASNQRQRGQGGTEAFF. The CDR3 DNA reads TGTGCCAGTAACCAAAGGCAGAGGGGACAGGGGGGCACTGAAGCTTTCTTT.

In its sample, this clonotype was seen many times. The chain joins TRBV3-1 to TRBJ2-3, with 7 bases identical to TRBD2. Trimming took 3 bases from V and 3 from J; bases not matched to a gene: 3. This CDR3 contains 14 residues. The germline CDR1 and CDR2 sequences are LGHDT and YNNKEL (reference sequence). The CDR3 DNA reads TGTGCCAGCAGCCAGGGACTATTTACAGATACGCAGTATTTT. Protein product: CASSQGLFTDTQYF.

The gene calls are TRBV5-8 and TRBJ1-5; 11 nucleotides agree with TRBD1. Germline assignment: CDR1 SGHTS and CDR2 YDEGEE. The V segment lost 2 bases and the J segment 4 bases; nucleotides outside the gene matches: 5. The CDR3 runs to 16 residues. The CDR3 sequence is CASSFPGTGGNQPQHF. Written as DNA, the CDR3 is TGTGCCAGCAGCTTCCCGGGGACAGGGGGAAATCAGCCCCAGCATTTT.

The V gene is TRBV20-1, the J gene TRBJ2-1, with unresolved D. CDR3 length: 11 amino acids. In germline, CDR1 is DFQATT, CDR2 SNEGSKA (reference sequence). This CDR3 is CSARLLDEQFF. CDR3 nucleotides: TGCAGCGCGAGGTTGTTGGATGAGCAGTTCTTC.

There are a few counts of this clonotype. The chain combines TRBV6-2 or TRBV6-3 with TRBJ1-1, with 11 bases aligning to TRBD1. Germline V gene data show CDR1 as MNHEY and CDR2 as SVGEGT. The CDR3 has 18 residues. The V gene end was trimmed by 1 base and the J gene end by 1 base; junction bases not matched to a gene: 8. The CDR3 sequence: CASSYLNGQGAWNTEAFF. Written as DNA, the CDR3 is TGTGCCAGCAGTTACTTGAACGGACAGGGGGCATGGAACACTGAAGCTTTCTTT.

In its sample, this clonotype was seen many times. V and J are TRBV7-9 and TRBJ2-3; no clear D. Germline V gene data show CDR1 as SEHNR and CDR2 as FQNEAQ (reference sequence). This CDR3 is built from 13 residues. Deletions cut 5 bases from V and 2 bases from J, with 8 bases between. Written as DNA, the CDR3 is TGTGCCAGCAGCCTCGCGGCCACAGATACGCAGTATTTT. Translating it yields CASSLAATDTQYF.

The sample holds a few counts of this clonotype. The rearrangement links TRBV5-4 to TRBJ2-7, with TRBD1 matching 8 bases. CDR3 length equals 15 residues. V dropped 2 bases and J dropped 7; count of bases not matched to a gene: 11. Germline CDR1 SGHNT, CDR2 YYREEE (reference sequence). CDR3 DNA: TGTGCCAGCAGCTTCGGGGGACAGGCCGCCTGGGAGCAGTACTTC. It yields the protein CASSFGGQAAWEQYF. Full variable domain (outside the CDR3, taken from reference TRBV5-4 and TRBJ2-7): ETGVTQSPTHLIKTRGQQVTLRCSSQSGHNTVSWYQQALGQGPQFIFQYYREEENGRGNFPPRFSGLQFPNYSSELNVNALELDDSALYLCASSFGGQAAWEQYFGPGTRLTVT.

This clonotype was recorded a few times. The gene calls are TRBV14 and TRBJ2-3, with 13 bases lining up with TRBD2. The V segment lost 4 bases and the J segment 4 bases; nucleotides outside the gene matches: 2. The germline CDR1 and CDR2 sequences are SGHDN and FVKESK. This CDR3 is built from 15 residues. The CDR3 is CASSRTSGSADTQYF. The CDR3 coding sequence is TGTGCCAGCAGCCGGACTAGCGGGAGTGCAGATACGCAGTATTTT.